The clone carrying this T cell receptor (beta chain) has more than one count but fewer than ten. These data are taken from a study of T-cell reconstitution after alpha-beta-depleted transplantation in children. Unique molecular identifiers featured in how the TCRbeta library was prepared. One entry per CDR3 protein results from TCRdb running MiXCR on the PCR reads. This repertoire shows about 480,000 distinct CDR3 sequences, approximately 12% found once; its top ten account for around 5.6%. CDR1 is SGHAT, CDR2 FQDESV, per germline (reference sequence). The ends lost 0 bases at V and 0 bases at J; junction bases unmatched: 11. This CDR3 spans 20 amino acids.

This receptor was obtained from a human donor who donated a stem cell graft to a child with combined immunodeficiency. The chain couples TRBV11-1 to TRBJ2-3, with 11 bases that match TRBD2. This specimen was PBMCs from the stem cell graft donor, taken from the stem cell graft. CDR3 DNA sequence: TGTGCCAGCAGCTTAGCGTGGGCTAGCGGGAGGACCTCTAGCACAGATACGCAGTATTTT. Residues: CASSLAWASGRTSSTDTQYF.